The 10 T cell receptor beta chains below all came from one sample that was sequenced in a study of human T cells and chemical hapten exposure. Time point noted: pre-sensitization, week 0. Treatment in this sample: therapeutic diphenylcyclopropenone sensitization with weekly scalp DPC. Via MiXCR, TCRdb re-called the RACE reads, giving one row per CDR3 protein. In the table there are tens of thousands of distinct CDR3 sequences, approximately 9.9% of which are singletons. This specimen was whole blood, taken in connection with sensitization to the hapten diphenylcyclopropenone (DPC). The receptors here all came from a man aged 40-50 years with alopecia areata. Some clones in this sample may be carry-over from other donors' samples.

This chain links TRBV28 with TRBJ1-5; D unclear. The CDR3 covers 14 residues. V gave up 5 bases and J gave up 7 bases, with 15 bases separating them. Germline CDR1 and CDR2: MDHEN and SYDVKM. For the CDR3, the DNA is TGTGCCAGCAGTCCCCGGATAGCGTGGCAGCCCCAGCATTTT. It translates to CASSPRIAWQPQHF.

This clonotype occurred a few times. This chain links TRBV9 with TRBJ1-4; D is unclear. V was pared by 3 bases and J by 4 bases, with 10 bases between. Germline CDR1 is SGDLS and CDR2 is YYNGEE. CDR3 length equals 14 residues. This CDR3 is CASSGGFNNEKLFF. The CDR3 DNA follows: TGTGCCAGCAGCGGGGGATTTAATAATGAAAAACTGTTTTTT.

The chain joins TRBV7-2 to TRBJ2-3; tentatively, D is TRBD1 (6 bases). V was trimmed by 5 bases and J by 6 bases, leaving 18 bases between them. This CDR3 has 15 residues. Germline V gives CDR1 SGHTA, CDR2 FQGNSA. The CDR3 DNA is TGTGCCAGCAGCCACAGGACAGCCTCGTACGATACGCAGTATTTT. Translation: CASSHRTASYDTQYF.

At least ten counts were recorded for this clonotype. The CDR3 region is CASSYSSGGGSYNEQFF. For the CDR3, the DNA is TGTGCCAGCAGTTACTCGAGCGGCGGGGGGTCCTACAATGAGCAGTTCTTC. The gene calls are TRBV6-2 or TRBV6-3 and TRBJ2-1; 8 bases map to TRBD2. V gave up 0 bases and J gave up 1 base; unmatched junction bases: 5. The CDR3 contains 17 residues. Germline values: CDR1 MNHEY, CDR2 SVGEGT.

The sample holds many counts of this clonotype. The genes are TRBV20-1 and TRBJ1-5; TRBD1 matches 8 bases. The CDR3 contains 15 residues. V gave up 3 bases and J gave up 6 bases; unmatched junction bases: 10. Looked up from germline, CDR1 is DFQATT and CDR2 is SNEGSKA (reference sequence). The CDR3 DNA is TGCAGTGCTAGGCCCCCCCAGGGGGCATTTCAGCCCCAGCATTTT. Protein sequence: CSARPPQGAFQPQHF.

This clonotype was detected only a few times. J is TRBJ1-1 and V is TRBV6-5; D may be TRBD1 (6 bases). The V end was cut by 4 bases, the J end by 0 bases, with 12 bases between. Per the germline V gene, CDR1 is MNHEY and CDR2 is SVGAGI. The CDR3 has 15 residues. CDR3 loop: CASSSSTGMNTEAFF. For the CDR3, the DNA is TGTGCCAGCAGTTCCTCGACAGGAATGAACACTGAAGCTTTCTTT.

V and J are TRBV7-2 and TRBJ1-2; no clear D gene. Trimming removed 3 bases at V and 8 bases at J, with 4 bases between. CDR3 length: 10 amino acids. CDR1 is SGHTA, CDR2 FQGNSA, per germline. The DNA of the CDR3 is TGTGCCAGCAGCTTCAAAGGCTACACCTTC. Its protein is CASSFKGYTF.

The chain has TRBV28 and TRBJ1-2; TRBD1 matches 7 bases. Unmatched junction bases numbered 4, after V lost 5 bases and J lost 1 base. Looked up from germline, CDR1 is MDHEN and CDR2 is SYDVKM. The CDR3 spans 14 residues. Here the CDR3 DNA reads TGTGCCAGCAGTATCGGGACAGTTAACTATGGCTACACCTTC. Amino acids: CASSIGTVNYGYTF.

This chain joins TRBV20-1 and TRBJ2-1; TRBD2 matches 7 bases. The trim removed 4 bases at V and 1 base at J, leaving 4 bases unmatched. Germline CDR1 DFQATT, CDR2 SNEGSKA (reference sequence). The CDR3 sequence is 14 residues long. Here the CDR3 DNA reads TGCAGTGCTAAGGACGGGAGGTCCTACAATGAGCAGTTCTTC. Translated: CSAKDGRSYNEQFF.

V gene TRBV12-3 or TRBV12-4 combines with J gene TRBJ1-1; no definite D call. V lost 3 bases to trimming and J lost 3 bases, with 8 bases between them. The CDR3 is 13 residues long. The CDR3 coding sequence is TGTGCCAGCAGTTTTTCCAGCTACACTGAAGCTTTCTTT. This translates into CASSFSSYTEAFF.